The clone carrying this T cell receptor (beta chain) was seen at least ten times. Using its own MiXCR run on the RT-PCR reads, TCRdb lists one record per CDR3 protein. The profile shows about 680,000 distinct CDR3 sequences, 13% to 15% of them singletons. Germline V gene sequence: CDR1 SGHRS, CDR2 YFSETQ. Trimming removed 4 bases at V and 2 bases at J, with 12 bases between. This CDR3 has 14 residues. The chain links TRBV5-1 to TRBJ1-1; a weak D match, TRBD1 (6 bases). The specimen was memory CD4+ T cells from blood. This sequence was found in a female donor in good health, serving as a healthy control. The DNA for the CDR3 is TGCGCCAGCAGCCCGACAGGCCCTAACACTGAAGCTTTCTTT. Its translation: CASSPTGPNTEAFF.